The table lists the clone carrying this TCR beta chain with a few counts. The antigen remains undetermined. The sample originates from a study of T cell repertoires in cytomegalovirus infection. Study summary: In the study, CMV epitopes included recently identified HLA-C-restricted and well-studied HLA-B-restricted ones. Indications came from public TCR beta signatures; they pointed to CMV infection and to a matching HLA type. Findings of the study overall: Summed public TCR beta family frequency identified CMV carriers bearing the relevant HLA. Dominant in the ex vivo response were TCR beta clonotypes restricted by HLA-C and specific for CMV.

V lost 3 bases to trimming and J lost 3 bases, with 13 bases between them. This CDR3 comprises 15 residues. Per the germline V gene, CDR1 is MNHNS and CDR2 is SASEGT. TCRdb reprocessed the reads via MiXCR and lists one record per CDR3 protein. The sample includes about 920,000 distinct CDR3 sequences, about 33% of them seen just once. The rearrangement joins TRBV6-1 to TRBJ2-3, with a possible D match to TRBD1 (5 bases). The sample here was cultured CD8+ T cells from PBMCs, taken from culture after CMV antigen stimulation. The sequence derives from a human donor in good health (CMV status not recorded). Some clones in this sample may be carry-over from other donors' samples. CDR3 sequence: CASSDSPTVTDTQYF. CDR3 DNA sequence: TGTGCCAGCAGTGACTCTCCGACAGTGACAGATACGCAGTATTTT.